This T cell receptor beta chain comes out of a study of blood T cells in healthy people across ages. This clonotype was seen a handful of times. What it recognizes is unknown. General study findings and limits: Higher diversity, along with more naive CD4+ cells, distinguished long-lived donors from aged donors.

Trimming removed 5 bases at V and 11 bases at J, with 18 bases between. The CDR3 loop spans 13 amino acids. CDR1 is PRHDT and CDR2 is FYEKMQ in the germline V gene (reference sequence). For every donor, a draw yielded roughly 9.3 milliliters of peripheral blood. Samples had at least 6.5 million PBMCs isolated from them. Sample-barcoded 5' priming and a J-beta primer mix drove a second PCR of about 6 to 12 cycles. Each cDNA molecule was tagged by a template-switch adaptor that had 12 random nucleotides. A single record per CDR3 protein comes from TCRdb applying MiXCR to the 5' RACE reads. Here the sample spans over 600,000 distinct CDR3 sequences, approximately 53% being singletons.

The J gene is TRBJ1-1, the V gene TRBV13; D unclear. The sample comprised blood. The source of this sequence is a man aged 35 to 55 in good health. CDR3 nucleotide sequence: TGTGCCAGCAGCCTCAGGCTGACCTGGGAGGCTTTCTTT. Protein: CASSLRLTWEAFF.